What follows are 32 T cell receptor beta chains derived from one specimen sequenced in a study of blood T cells in healthy people across ages. A J-beta primer mix and a sample-barcoded 5' primer were used in a second PCR of roughly 6 to 11 cycles. TCRdb used MiXCR to reprocess the 5' RACE reads, holding one entry per CDR3 protein. The table shows 630,000 or so distinct CDR3 sequences, with roughly 30% occurring only once. The source material was blood. The receptors here all came from an elderly woman in good health.

This chain joins TRBV7-2 and TRBJ2-5; D uncertain. The CDR3 runs 15 residues. The germline gives CDR1 SGHTA, CDR2 FQGNSA. The germline V and J ends were trimmed by 6 bases and 8 bases, with 22 bases remaining between them. For the CDR3, the DNA is TGTGCCAGCAGTTTCAGGACCAGCCCAGTTATTACCCAGTACTTC. It translates to CASSFRTSPVITQYF.

This clonotype was seen ten or more times. The chain employs TRBV28 and TRBJ1-2, with D possibly being TRBD1 (6 bases). V lost 6 bases and J lost 5, with 10 bases in between. CDR1 and CDR2 (germline): MDHEN, SYDVKM. The CDR3 loop spans 12 amino acids. For the CDR3, the DNA is TGTGCCAGCAGGTCAGGGGTTTATGGCTACACCTTC. Its protein is CASRSGVYGYTF.

This clonotype was counted ten times or more. V usage is TRBV2 and J usage is TRBJ1-6; no definite D call. The CDR3 consists of 12 residues. Germline-derived CDR1 and CDR2 are SNHLY and FYNNEI. The V gene lost 4 bases and the J gene lost 12 bases, with 10 bases spanning the gap. CDR3: CASSARGGPLHF. CDR3 bases: TGTGCCAGCAGTGCCCGGGGAGGACCCCTCCACTTT.

This clonotype has only a few counts. This could be a read error, since a much larger clone is one nucleotide away. The chain is built from TRBV24-1 and TRBJ2-5; D unclear. Trimming took 2 bases from V and 5 from J, leaving 14 bases between them. Germline CDR1 and CDR2: KGHDR and SFDVKD. CDR3 length: 15 residues. The chain's CDR3 is CATSDCRKSGETQYF. The DNA for the CDR3 is TGTGCCACCAGTGATTGTCGGAAGAGTGGGGAGACCCAGTACTTC.

This chain connects TRBV27 to TRBJ1-5, with unresolved D. Germline CDR1 reads MNHEY; CDR2 reads SMNVEV (reference sequence). The CDR3 is 12 amino acids. The V gene lost 10 bases and the J gene lost 2 bases, with 9 bases spanning the gap. The CDR3 spells CATRAGNQPQHF. DNA for the CDR3: TGTGCCACCCGGGCAGGCAATCAGCCCCAGCATTTT.

The table lists this clonotype with many counts. The chain links TRBV12-3 or TRBV12-4 to TRBJ2-1, with D unresolved. The CDR3 loop spans 14 amino acids. V was trimmed by 11 bases and J by 0 bases, leaving 14 bases between them. The CDR3 sequence: CACRNYVSYNEQFF. As DNA, the CDR3 is TGTGCCTGCCGGAATTATGTCTCCTACAATGAGCAGTTCTTC.

This clonotype was recorded at least ten times. The rearrangement links TRBV6-1 to TRBJ2-1, with D maybe TRBD2 (5 bases). The DNA end lines up better with TRBJ2-7; the J call may be wrong. The CDR3 is 11 amino acids. Germline CDR1 and CDR2: MNHNS and SASEGT. The CDR3 DNA reads as TGTGCCAGCACTAGCTACAATGAGCAGTACTTC. This gives the protein CASTSYNEQYF.

This clonotype was counted only a few times. This may stem from a read error, because a much larger clone lies one nucleotide away. The chain combines TRBV12-3 or TRBV12-4 with TRBJ2-5; 9 positions agree with TRBD1. V lost 6 bases and J lost 11; bases outside the gene matches: 25. The CDR3 runs 18 residues. Written as DNA, the CDR3 is TGTGCCAGCAGCCAAGGGATGGGGGGGACAGGGATATACAATGAGCAGTACTTC. It yields the protein CASSQGMGGTGIYNEQYF.

Here the CDR3 reads CASQASGVNGELFF. The CDR3 coding sequence is TGTGCCAGCCAGGCTAGCGGGGTGAACGGGGAGCTGTTTTTT. V is TRBV28 and J is TRBJ2-2; 9 nucleotides match TRBD2. Germline lookup yields CDR1 MDHEN and CDR2 SYDVKM. The CDR3 has 14 amino acids. J was trimmed by 7 bases and V by 8 bases; bases with no gene match: 8.

With regard to this clonotype: A read error may be the cause here, since a much bigger clone is one base away. V gene TRBV7-3 combines with J gene TRBJ2-3; D unresolved. Looked up from germline, CDR1 is SGHTA and CDR2 is FQGTGA. Trimming took 6 bases from V and 3 from J, leaving 13 bases between them. The CDR3 has 14 residues. The CDR3 loop is CASSPVARTDTQYF. In nucleotides, the CDR3 is TGTGCCAGCAGTCCAGTAGCTAGAACAGATACGCAGTATTTT.

The chain is built from TRBV6-5 and TRBJ2-5; TRBD2 agrees at 10 bases. The DNA end is more similar to TRBJ2-7, so the J call may be wrong. This CDR3 is 15 amino acids long. Germline loops: CDR1 MNHEY, CDR2 SVGAGI. The CDR3 region has the DNA TGTGCCAGCAGTTATGGTCCTAGCGGGAGTTACGAGCAGTACTTC. This codes for CASSYGPSGSYEQYF.

This clonotype appeared a few times. This could be a read error, since a much larger clone is one nucleotide away. V gene TRBV5-6 combines with J gene TRBJ1-2; a possible D gene is TRBD1 (6 bases). With 1 base removed from V and 4 bases from J, the gap between germline ends came to 14 bases. Germline V gene sequence: CDR1 SGHDT, CDR2 YYEEEE. The CDR3 has 15 amino acids. In nucleotides, the CDR3 is TGTGCCAGCAGCTTGAACAGGGCGCGGGGCTATGGCTACACCTTC. It encodes CASSLNRARGYGYTF.

This clonotype was seen ten or more times. The genes are TRBV7-6 and TRBJ2-3; D unresolved. V gave up 5 bases and J gave up 0 bases, with 12 bases separating them. The CDR3 length is 15 residues. Germline V CDR1 and CDR2: SGHVS, FNYEAQ. CDR3 protein: CASSPRVASTDTQYF. The CDR3 bases are TGTGCCAGCAGCCCTCGTGTGGCCAGCACAGATACGCAGTATTTT. The full variable domain, its missing parts supplied by reference TRBV7-6 and TRBJ2-3, is GAGVSQSPRYKVTKRGQDVALRCDPISGHVSLYWYRQALGQGPEFLTYFNYEAQQDKSGLPNDRFSAERPEGSISTLTIQRTEQRDSAMYRCASSPRVASTDTQYFGPGTRLTVL.

This clonotype was recorded a few times. The V gene is TRBV7-2, the J gene TRBJ2-7; 10 bases fit TRBD2. V lost 4 bases and J lost 7; bases outside the gene matches: 7. Germline lookup yields CDR1 SGHTA and CDR2 FQGNSA. The CDR3 consists of 14 residues. CDR3 residues: CASSSGTSDYEQYF. The CDR3 region has the DNA TGTGCCAGCAGCTCCGGGACTAGCGACTATGAGCAGTACTTC.

This clonotype appeared many times. The DNA for the CDR3 is TGTGCCAGCAGCTTCGCGGCAGCTACCTATGGCTACACCTTC. Translating gives CASSFAAATYGYTF. This sequence joins TRBV7-2 and TRBJ1-2; unclear D gene. Germline-derived CDR1 and CDR2 are SGHTA and FQGNSA. Trimming stripped 3 bases from V and 4 bases from J, with 12 bases between. The CDR3 is 14 amino acids.

A few counts support this clonotype. The V call is TRBV7-9, the J call TRBJ2-2; D may be TRBD1 or TRBD2 (5 bases each). Germline CDR1 and CDR2: SEHNR and FQNEAQ (reference sequence). The CDR3 totals 14 residues. The V and J ends lost 4 bases and 8 bases respectively, with 14 bases between them. The CDR3 spells CASSSIGGRGELFF. The CDR3 DNA reads TGTGCCAGCAGCTCGATTGGGGGTCGAGGGGAGCTGTTTTTT.

This clonotype was recorded at least ten times. CDR3 residues: CATSDLFYGYTF. The CDR3 DNA follows: TGTGCCACCAGTGATTTGTTCTATGGCTACACCTTC. V gene TRBV24-1 combines with J gene TRBJ1-2; D not certain. Trimming shortened V by 0 bases and J by 4 bases, and 2 bases separated the two germline ends. Germline CDR1 is KGHDR and CDR2 is SFDVKD. The CDR3 spans 12 residues.

This clonotype was seen many times. The genes are TRBV20-1 and TRBJ1-6; maybe TRBD1 (5 bases). The CDR3 runs to 17 residues. The V gene's germline CDR1 is DFQATT and CDR2 SNEGSKA (reference sequence). The CDR3 DNA follows: TGCAGCCCTAGAGGCCGTGGGGGTGGCTCCTATAATTCACCCCTCCACTTT. Translation: CSPRGRGGGSYNSPLHF.

This clonotype was observed a few times. This may come from a read error, since a much larger clone is one base off. This sequence joins TRBV7-2 and TRBJ2-5, with 15 bases matching TRBD2. Germline assignment: CDR1 SGHTA and CDR2 FQGNSA. This CDR3 contains 15 residues. After removal of 4 bases from V and 11 bases from J, the junction contained 8 bases not matched to a gene. The CDR3 spells CASSWTSGGANEQYF. Written as DNA, the CDR3 is TGTGCCAGCAGCTGGACTAGCGGGGGGGCCAATGAGCAGTACTTC.

The chain couples TRBV20-1 to TRBJ2-1; 10 nucleotides line up with TRBD2. Germline V gene lookup returns CDR1 DFQATT and CDR2 SNEGSKA (reference sequence). The CDR3 covers 15 residues. Germline trimming cut 5 bases from V and 4 bases from J; bases unmatched to any gene: 8. CDR3 in amino acids: CSAHFSGGFYNEQFF. CDR3 DNA sequence: TGCAGTGCTCACTTTAGCGGGGGGTTTTACAATGAGCAGTTCTTC.

This clonotype was seen at least ten times. CDR3 loop: CASSLGGQVRNTEAFF. As DNA, the CDR3 is TGCGCCAGCAGCTTGGGGGGACAGGTCCGGAACACTGAAGCTTTCTTT. The chain recombines TRBV5-1 with TRBJ1-1, with 8 bases identical to TRBD1. This CDR3 has 16 residues. CDR1 and CDR2 from the germline V gene are SGHRS and YFSETQ. J lost 1 base, V lost 0 bases, and 5 bases had no gene match.

The rearrangement joins TRBV30 to TRBJ1-2; the D is unclear. CDR1 and CDR2 (germline): GTSNPN, SVGIG (reference sequence). Trimming took off 2 bases at V and 8 bases at J, with 12 bases between the two ends. This CDR3 has 12 amino acids. CDR3 amino acids: CAWSLYDGGYTF. The DNA of the CDR3 is TGTGCCTGGAGTCTTTACGACGGCGGCTACACCTTC.

This clonotype was seen a handful of times. This chain uses TRBV7-2 with TRBJ2-7, with a possible D match to TRBD1 (6 bases). V lost 5 bases, J lost 0 bases, and 14 bases lay in between. Per germline, CDR1 SGHTA and CDR2 FQGNSA. This CDR3 region has 15 residues. The CDR3 spells CASSIQRGSSYEQYF. DNA of the CDR3: TGTGCCAGCAGCATCCAAAGGGGGAGCTCCTACGAGCAGTACTTC.

For the CDR3, the DNA is TGCAGTGCTCCCACTATGACAAATGAGCAGTTCTTC. This translates into CSAPTMTNEQFF. The gene calls are TRBV20-1 and TRBJ2-1; unclear D gene. The CDR3 is 12 amino acids. Germline V gene sequence: CDR1 DFQATT, CDR2 SNEGSKA (reference sequence). The germline V and J ends were trimmed by 5 bases and 7 bases, with 12 bases remaining between them.

The V call is TRBV20-1, the J call TRBJ2-3, with TRBD2 identical over 16 bases. The CDR3 extends over 21 amino acids. J was trimmed by 0 bases and V by 2 bases; bases with no gene match: 14. The germline V gene encodes CDR1 DFQATT and CDR2 SNEGSKA (reference sequence). CDR3 DNA: TGCAGTGCTAGACCCCCCTGGGGGACTAGCGGGAGGGCCGGTAGCACAGATACGCAGTATTTT. Translation: CSARPPWGTSGRAGSTDTQYF.

This chain's CDR3 is CASSLSLGAYNEQYF. In nucleotides, the CDR3 is TGTGCCAGCAGTTTATCGTTGGGGGCATACAATGAGCAGTACTTC. The V gene is TRBV27, the J gene TRBJ2-1, with a possible D match to TRBD1 (6 bases). The end of the DNA is better explained by TRBJ2-7, so the J call may be wrong. The CDR3 runs to 15 residues. Per the germline V gene, CDR1 is MNHEY and CDR2 is SMNVEV (reference sequence).

This clonotype occurred many times. The gene calls are TRBV20-1 and TRBJ1-5; a weak D match, TRBD1 (5 bases). This CDR3 comprises 17 residues. From germline, CDR1 is DFQATT and CDR2 SNEGSKA (reference sequence). V was cut by 3 bases and J by 0 bases, with 18 bases left in between. The DNA for the CDR3 is TGCAGTGCTAGGACGGAGGTGGGGCTTTTTAGCAATCAGCCCCAGCATTTT. Translated, it gives CSARTEVGLFSNQPQHF.

This clonotype has ten or more counts. This chain uses TRBV7-2 with TRBJ1-3, with D hard to call. V dropped 0 bases and J dropped 0 bases, with 6 bases sitting between them. CDR3 size: 15 residues. CDR1 is SGHTA and CDR2 is FQGNSA in the germline V gene. The CDR3 nucleotides are TGTGCCAGCAGCTTAGCGGACTCCTCTGGAAACACCATATATTTT. Translation: CASSLADSSGNTIYF. The entire variable domain, with the rest obtained from reference TRBV7-2 and TRBJ1-3, is as follows: GAGVSQSPSNKVTEKGKDVELRCDPISGHTALYWYRQSLGQGLEFLIYFQGNSAPDKSGLPSDRFSAERTGGSVSTLTIQRTQQEDSAVYLCASSLADSSGNTIYFGEGSWLTVV.

This clonotype was detected ten times or more. The J gene is TRBJ2-7, the V gene TRBV3-1; D unresolved. The germline CDR1 and CDR2 sequences are LGHDT and YNNKEL (reference sequence). This CDR3 is 16 amino acids long. V was cut by 1 base and J by 4 bases, with 17 bases left in between. This CDR3 reads CASSQAPLGRGYEQYF. In nucleotides, the CDR3 is TGTGCCAGCAGCCAAGCTCCCCTCGGCAGAGGTTACGAGCAGTACTTC.

This clonotype was observed many times. The chain recombines TRBV12-3 or TRBV12-4 with TRBJ2-7; 7 bases fit TRBD1. CDR3 size: 13 residues. V dropped 3 bases and J dropped 6; count of bases not matched to a gene: 5. Written as DNA, the CDR3 is TGTGCCAGCAGTTTGGGACAGAATGGCGAGCAGTACTTC. Its protein is CASSLGQNGEQYF.

At least ten counts were recorded for this clonotype. CDR3 DNA: TGTGCCAGCAGCCAGGGGACAGGGGAAGAGACCCAGTACTTC. This gives the protein CASSQGTGEETQYF. This rearrangement joins TRBV4-2 to TRBJ2-5, with 10 bases aligning to TRBD1. From germline, CDR1 is LGHNA and CDR2 YNFKEQ. The CDR3 extends over 14 amino acids. J was trimmed by 3 bases and V by 3 bases; bases with no gene match: 1.

This clonotype turned up a few times. This may arise from a read error, as a much more abundant clone is one base away. This is likely a read error, given that the CDR3 carries no conserved phenylalanine or tryptophan at its end. The chain employs TRBV29-1 and TRBJ1-2; D unresolved. Trimming removed 6 bases at V and 3 bases at J, with 17 bases between. This CDR3 region has 14 residues. The V gene's germline CDR1 is SQVTM and CDR2 ANQGSEA. The DNA of the CDR3 is TGCAGCGTGAAACGGAGGGCGGTGGACTATGGCTACACCTTA. It is translated as CSVKRRAVDYGYTL.